This record looks at one TCR beta chain sequence and its context. Its antigen is currently not known. The limits of the CDR3 on the DNA are not certain, so only TCRdb's listed CDR3 is given. This specimen belongs to a study of blood T cell repertoires in COVID-19 (dated by TCRdb to the early 2020s). Turning to the overall study: Collaborator samples came from the United States, Italy and Spain and covered acute and convalescent phases of COVID-19. The material from the prospective study consisted of cDNA or gDNA derived from T cells, B-cell-depleted T cells, or PBMCs. Nearly every sample came with metadata listing a de-identified subject ID, COVID-19 status, age in years and sex. Samples came from the ongoing ImmuneRACE study (first 160 participants) plus 1,254 subjects from 6 global collaborators. The repertoires were made available in a free public database intended to serve as a resource for research on the immune response to SARS-CoV-2. Where available, HLA class I and class II types were taken from metadata supplied by the sample provider and were not determined by assay-based typing. The dataset comprised deeply sampled blood TCRbeta repertoires from subjects exposed to, actively infected with, or recovered from COVID-19.

The collaborating institutions used their own protocols to collect whole blood in K2EDTA tubes. For TCRbeta analysis, collaborators shipped samples in one of three forms: frozen whole blood, isolated PBMCs, or DNA extracted from either of those sample types. The immunoSEQ Assay, a bias-controlled multiplex PCR, was used to amplify TCRbeta CDR3 regions from genomic DNA. The original methods were these. The number of nucleated cells in each sample was estimated from the amplification of reference gene primers within the assay. To quantify the absolute abundance of each unique TCRbeta CDR3 rearrangement, sequence reads were collapsed and filtered. For each sample, productive Simpson clonality was calculated by taking the square root of Simpson's diversity index across productive rearrangements. In TCRdb, the immuneACCESS table is reduced to in-frame sequences with V and J assigned. These tables do not hold every clone; where another copy was compared, an unresolved V gene accounts for under half, and the others remain unexplained. The V and J calls and clone size were taken over from that table, and D and trimming were inferred from the DNA. Across this sample there are about 210,000 clones, with about nine tenths seen only once. The ten top clones hold roughly 0.69% of the sample.

The paper's findings and limits, for the study overall: The quantity of clinical and demographic metadata differed by source and by participant and was supplied without curation.

Including cysteine and phenylalanine, the CDR3 has 17 amino acids. Sequenced sample: peripheral blood. Rearrangement joined TRBV21-1 to TRBJ1-1. TRBV21-1 is a documented pseudogene. This TCR came from a man in his forties or fifties with acute or convalescent COVID-19. This receptor carries the CDR3 CASSLLEVGGGNTEAFF.